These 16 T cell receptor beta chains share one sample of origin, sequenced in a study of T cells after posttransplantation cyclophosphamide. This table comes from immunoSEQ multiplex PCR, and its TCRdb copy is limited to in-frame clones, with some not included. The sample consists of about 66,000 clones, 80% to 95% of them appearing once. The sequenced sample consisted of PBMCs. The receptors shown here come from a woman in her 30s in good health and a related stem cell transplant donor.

The CDR3 nucleotides read TGTGCAAGTTATGGGACCGGGACAGCGAACACCGGGGAGCTGTTTTTT. The encoded protein is CASYGTGTANTGELFF. V is TRBV12-2 and J is TRBJ2-2; the table assigns TRBD1, which was not confirmed against the DNA. TRBV12-2 is marked as a pseudogene. CDR3 length: 16 amino acids.

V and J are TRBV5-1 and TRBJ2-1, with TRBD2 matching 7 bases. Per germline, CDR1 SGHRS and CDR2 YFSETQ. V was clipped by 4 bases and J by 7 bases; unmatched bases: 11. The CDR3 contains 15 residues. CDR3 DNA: TGCGCCAGCAGCGACTACAGCGGGGTGGGGAATGAGCAGTTCTTC. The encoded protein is CASSDYSGVGNEQFF.

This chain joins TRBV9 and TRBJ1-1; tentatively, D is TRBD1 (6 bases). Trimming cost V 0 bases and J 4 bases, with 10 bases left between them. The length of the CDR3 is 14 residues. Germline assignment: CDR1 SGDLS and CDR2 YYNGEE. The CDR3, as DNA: TGTGCCAGCAGCGTAGAAGGGGGTGGCACTGAAGCTTTCTTT. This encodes CASSVEGGGTEAFF.

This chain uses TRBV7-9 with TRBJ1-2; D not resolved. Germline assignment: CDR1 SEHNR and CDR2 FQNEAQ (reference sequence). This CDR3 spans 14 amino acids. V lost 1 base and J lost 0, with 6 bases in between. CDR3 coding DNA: TGTGCCAGCAGCTTAGTGGCCCCTAACTATGGCTACACCTTC. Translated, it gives CASSLVAPNYGYTF.

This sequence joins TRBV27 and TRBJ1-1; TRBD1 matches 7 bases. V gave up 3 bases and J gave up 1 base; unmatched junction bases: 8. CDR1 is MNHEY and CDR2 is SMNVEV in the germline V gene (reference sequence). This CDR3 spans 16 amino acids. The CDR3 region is CASSFTTTGRNTEAFF. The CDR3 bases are TGTGCCAGCAGTTTTACTACGACAGGGAGGAACACTGAAGCTTTCTTT.

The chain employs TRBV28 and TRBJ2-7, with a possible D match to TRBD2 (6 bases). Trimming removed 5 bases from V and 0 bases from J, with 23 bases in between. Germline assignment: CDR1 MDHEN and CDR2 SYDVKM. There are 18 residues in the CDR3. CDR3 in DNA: TGTGCCAGCAGTCTACACCGGGACTCCCACAAGAGCTCCTACGAGCAGTACTTC. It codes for CASSLHRDSHKSSYEQYF.

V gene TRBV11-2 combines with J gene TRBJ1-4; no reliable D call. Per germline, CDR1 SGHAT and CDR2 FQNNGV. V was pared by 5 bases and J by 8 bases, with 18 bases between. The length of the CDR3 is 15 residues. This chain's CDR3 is CASSPYTVGEEKLFF. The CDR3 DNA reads TGTGCCAGCAGCCCATATACGGTTGGAGAGGAAAAACTGTTTTTT. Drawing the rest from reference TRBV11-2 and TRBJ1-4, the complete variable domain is EAGVAQSPRYKIIEKRQSVAFWCNPISGHATLYWYQQILGQGPKLLIQFQNNGVVDDSQLPKDRFSAERLKGVDSTLKIQPAKLEDSAVYLCASSPYTVGEEKLFFGSGTQLSVL.

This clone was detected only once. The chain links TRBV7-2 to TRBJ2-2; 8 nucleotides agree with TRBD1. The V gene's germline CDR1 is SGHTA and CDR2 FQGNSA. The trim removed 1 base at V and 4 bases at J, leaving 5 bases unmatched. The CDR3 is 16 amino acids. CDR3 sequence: CASSLGSGGFTGELFF. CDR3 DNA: TGTGCCAGCAGCTTAGGCTCAGGGGGCTTCACCGGGGAGCTGTTTTTT.

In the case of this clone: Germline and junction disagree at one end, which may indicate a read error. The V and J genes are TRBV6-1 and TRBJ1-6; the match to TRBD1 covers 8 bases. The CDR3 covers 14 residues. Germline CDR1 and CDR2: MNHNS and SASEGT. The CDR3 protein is CASREGTGNSPLHF. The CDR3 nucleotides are TGTGCCAGCAGGGAAGGGACAGGAAATTCACCCCTCCACTTT.

In nucleotides, the CDR3 is TGCGCCAGCAGCTTGAAGCCAGGGTGGGGAGAGACCCAGTACTTC. The encoded protein is CASSLKPGWGETQYF. V and J are TRBV5-1 and TRBJ2-5; possibly TRBD1 for D (5 bases). The CDR3 covers 15 residues. Trimming pared 1 base from V and 4 bases from J, leaving 14 bases between. Germline V gene data show CDR1 as SGHRS and CDR2 as YFSETQ.

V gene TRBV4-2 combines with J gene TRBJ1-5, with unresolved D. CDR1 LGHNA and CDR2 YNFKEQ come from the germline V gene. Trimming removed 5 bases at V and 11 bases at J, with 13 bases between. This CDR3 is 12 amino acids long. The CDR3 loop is CASSGGQKAQHF. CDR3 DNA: TGTGCCAGCAGCGGAGGGCAAAAGGCCCAGCATTTT.

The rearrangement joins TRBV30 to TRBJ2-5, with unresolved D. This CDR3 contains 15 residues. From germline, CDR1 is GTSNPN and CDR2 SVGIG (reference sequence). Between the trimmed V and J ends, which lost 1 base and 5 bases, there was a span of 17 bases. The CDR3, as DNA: TGTGCCTGGAGTGAGCCCTCTAGGTTTTGGGAGACCCAGTACTTC. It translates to CAWSEPSRFWETQYF.

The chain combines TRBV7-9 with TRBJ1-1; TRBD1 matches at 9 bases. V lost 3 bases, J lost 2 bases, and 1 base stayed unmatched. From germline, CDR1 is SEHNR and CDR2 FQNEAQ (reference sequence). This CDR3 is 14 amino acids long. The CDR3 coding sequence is TGTGCCAGCAGCTTGGGACAGGGAAACACTGAAGCTTTCTTT. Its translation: CASSLGQGNTEAFF.

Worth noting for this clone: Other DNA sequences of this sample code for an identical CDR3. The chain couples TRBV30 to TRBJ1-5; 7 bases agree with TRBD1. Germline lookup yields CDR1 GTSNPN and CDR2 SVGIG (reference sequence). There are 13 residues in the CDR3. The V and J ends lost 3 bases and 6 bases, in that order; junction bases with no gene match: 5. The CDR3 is CAWRGQGGQPQHF. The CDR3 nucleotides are TGTGCCTGGAGAGGGCAGGGGGGTCAGCCCCAGCATTTT.

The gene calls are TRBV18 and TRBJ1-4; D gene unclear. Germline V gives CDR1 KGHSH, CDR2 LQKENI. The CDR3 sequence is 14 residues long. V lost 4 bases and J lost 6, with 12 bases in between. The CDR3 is CASSRTDGDEKLFF. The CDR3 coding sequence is TGTGCCAGCTCACGGACGGACGGGGATGAAAAACTGTTTTTT. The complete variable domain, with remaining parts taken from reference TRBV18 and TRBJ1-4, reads NAGVMQNPRHLVRRRGQEARLRCSPMKGHSHVYWYRQLPEEGLKFMVYLQKENIIDESGMPKERFSAEFPKEGPSILRIQQVVRGDSAAYFCASSRTDGDEKLFFGSGTQLSVL.

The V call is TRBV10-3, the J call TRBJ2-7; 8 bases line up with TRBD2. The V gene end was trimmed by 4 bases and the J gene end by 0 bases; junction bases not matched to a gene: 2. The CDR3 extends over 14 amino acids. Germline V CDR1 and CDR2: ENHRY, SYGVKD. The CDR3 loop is CAISASGSSYEQYF. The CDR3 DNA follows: TGTGCCATCAGTGCCAGCGGGAGCTCCTACGAGCAGTACTTC.